This TCR beta chain comes out of a study of cytomegalovirus exposure and HLA in healthy donors. Study-wide findings and caveats: CMV serostatus was the sole immune exposure information available.

This CDR3 region has 13 residues. Germline V gives CDR1 SGHTA, CDR2 FQGNSA. Trimming stripped 4 bases from V and 2 bases from J, with 6 bases between. A word on this clone: Its specificity is unknown.

The PCR ran on 60 Vbeta and 13 Jbeta primers. Data came from immunoSEQ multiplex PCR; TCRdb stores just in-frame clones and leaves some out. The sample holds some 200,000 clones, roughly three quarters seen once. The TCR sequence derives from a woman aged 45-60 years in good health and CMV-seronegative. The chain combines TRBV7-2 with TRBJ2-1; D remains ambiguous. The sequenced sample consisted of PBMCs. CDR3 in amino acids: CASSWAAYNEQFF. The CDR3 region has the DNA TGTGCCAGCAGCTGGGCCGCCTACAATGAGCAGTTCTTC.